Following are 13 T cell receptor beta chains from one sample sequenced in a study of blood T cell repertoires in COVID-19. The repertoire was sequenced with immunoSEQ multiplex PCR; TCRdb's copy has only in-frame clones and lacks some. The table has about 390,000 clones, 87% seen once. Sample: peripheral blood. These receptors all stem from a woman aged 55 to 70 with COVID-19, enrolled during active disease.

The chain joins TRBV5-1 to TRBJ2-5, with a possible D match to TRBD1 (5 bases). Germline CDR1 and CDR2: SGHRS and YFSETQ. V lost 2 bases and J lost 0, with 14 bases in between. The CDR3 covers 16 residues. The CDR3 here is CASSLRGNPYQETQYF. CDR3 bases: TGCGCCAGCAGCTTAAGGGGAAACCCGTACCAAGAGACCCAGTACTTC. The entire variable domain, with the rest obtained from reference TRBV5-1 and TRBJ2-5, is as follows: KAGVTQTPRYLIKTRGQQVTLSCSPISGHRSVSWYQQTPGQGLQFLFEYFSETQRNKGNFPGRFSGRQFSNSRSEMNVSTLELGDSALYLCASSLRGNPYQETQYFGPGTRLLVL.

The CDR3 protein is CASSVAGSETQYF. CDR3 bases: TGTGCCAGCAGTGTAGCGGGGTCAGAGACCCAGTACTTC. The rearrangement uses TRBV25-1 and TRBJ2-5; 8 bases are shared with TRBD2. This CDR3 has 13 amino acids. In germline, CDR1 is MGHDK, CDR2 SYGVNS. The V gene end was trimmed by 4 bases and the J gene end by 4 bases; junction bases not matched to a gene: 2.

The chain links TRBV13 to TRBJ1-2, with 8 bases fitting TRBD1. The trim removed 5 bases at V and 2 bases at J, leaving 4 bases unmatched. Germline V gene sequence: CDR1 PRHDT, CDR2 FYEKMQ (reference sequence). The CDR3 sequence is 14 residues long. CDR3 nucleotides: TGTGCCAGCAGCCCACAGGGGGTGAACTATGGCTACACCTTC. This translates into CASSPQGVNYGYTF.

The V gene is TRBV7-2, the J gene TRBJ2-5; TRBD2 is a possible D gene (6 bases). Trimming shortened V by 5 bases and J by 2 bases, and 12 bases separated the two germline ends. Germline V gives CDR1 SGHTA, CDR2 FQGNSA. There are 14 residues in the CDR3. CDR3 nucleotides: TGTGCCAGCAGCCGCACCGGGACTCAAGAGACCCAGTACTTC. This encodes CASSRTGTQETQYF.

The chain joins TRBV3-1 (or the pseudogene TRBV3-2) to TRBJ2-7; D unresolved. The V end was cut by 5 bases, the J end by 1 base, with 9 bases between. Germline CDR1 LGHDT, CDR2 YNNKEL (reference sequence). The length of the CDR3 is 13 residues. DNA of the CDR3: TGTGCCAGCAGCGTAACGGGTTCCTACGAGCAGTACTTC. It encodes CASSVTGSYEQYF.

This rearrangement joins TRBV15 to TRBJ1-1; TRBD1 aligns across 8 bases. CDR1 is LNHNV and CDR2 is YYDKDF in the germline V gene (reference sequence). The CDR3 length is 13 residues. Trimming removed 0 bases from V and 11 bases from J; junction bases left unmatched: 5. CDR3 nucleotide sequence: TGTGCCACCAGCAGAGACCTACAGGGGGACGCTTTCTTT. It specifies CATSRDLQGDAFF. The whole variable domain, remainder taken from reference TRBV15 and TRBJ1-1, is DAMVIQNPRYQVTQFGKPVTLSCSQTLNHNVMYWYQQKSSQAPKLLFHYYDKDFNNEADTPDNFQSRRPNTSFCFLDIRSPGLGDTAMYLCATSRDLQGDAFFGQGTRLTVV.

The sample holds many counts of this clone. The chain joins TRBV2 to TRBJ1-4; unclear D gene. Germline values: CDR1 SNHLY, CDR2 FYNNEI. This CDR3 contains 16 residues. V shed 2 bases and J shed 8 bases, with 18 bases lying between them. The CDR3 sequence is CASSEKRAFGGEKLFF. Here the CDR3 DNA reads TGTGCCAGCAGTGAAAAACGGGCCTTTGGAGGGGAAAAACTGTTTTTT.

This clone was found a few times. This chain uses TRBV5-6 with TRBJ2-7; D ambiguous. CDR1 and CDR2 from the germline V gene are SGHDT and YYEEEE. The length of the CDR3 is 12 residues. V dropped 10 bases and J dropped 4 bases, with 15 bases sitting between them. The CDR3: CASGASAYEQYF. In DNA, the CDR3 is TGTGCCTCAGGTGCTTCGGCATACGAGCAGTACTTC.

The chain combines TRBV19 with TRBJ2-3; no clear D. Trimming took 2 bases from V and 0 from J, leaving 9 bases between them. Germline-derived CDR1 and CDR2 are LNHDA and SQIVND (reference sequence). This CDR3 comprises 15 residues. The CDR3 spells CASSIRRPSTDTQYF. CDR3 DNA sequence: TGTGCCAGTAGTATAAGGAGACCTAGCACAGATACGCAGTATTTT.

In regard to this clone: At one boundary the junction diverges from the germline segment, which might be a read error. CDR3 region: CASSQTLQVRF. The CDR3 coding sequence is TGTGCCAGCAGCCAAACGCTCCAGGTTCGCTTC. The V call is TRBV5-4, the J call TRBJ2-7; D not certain. CDR1 and CDR2 (germline): SGHNT, YYREEE (reference sequence). The CDR3 length is 11 residues.

The chain uses TRBV7-3 and TRBJ2-7; a possible D gene is TRBD1 (5 bases). This CDR3 is built from 14 residues. CDR1 is SGHTA, CDR2 FQGTGA, per germline. The germline V and J ends were trimmed by 1 base and 7 bases, with 14 bases remaining between them. CDR3 sequence (DNA): TGTGCCAGCAGCTTAAACGCAGGGATGGAAGAGCAGTACTTC. Its protein product is CASSLNAGMEEQYF.

CDR3 protein: CASSEARDRVRNEQFF. CDR3 DNA: TGTGCCAGCAGTGAAGCGAGGGACAGGGTTCGCAATGAGCAGTTCTTC. The chain carries TRBV6-1 and TRBJ2-1; 9 nucleotides match TRBD1. Germline V gene lookup returns CDR1 MNHNS and CDR2 SASEGT. The CDR3 is 16 residues long. V shed 0 bases, J shed 6 bases, and the junction held 6 bases outside the gene matches.

The rearrangement uses TRBV5-1 and TRBJ1-2, with D perhaps TRBD1 (5 bases). The CDR3 extends over 14 amino acids. Germline V gene lookup returns CDR1 SGHRS and CDR2 YFSETQ. V was shortened by 0 bases and J by 8 bases, with 14 bases between the two germline ends. The CDR3 sequence: CASSLGAQGGGYTF. CDR3 nucleotide sequence: TGCGCCAGCAGCTTGGGGGCGCAGGGCGGCGGCTACACCTTC.